This TCR beta chain was retrieved from a study of T cells in Graves' hyperthyroidism and ophthalmopathy. V was clipped by 7 bases and J by 2 bases, with 12 bases between them. This CDR3 is 12 amino acids long. Per germline, CDR1 DFQATT and CDR2 SNEGSKA (reference sequence). A few counts support this clonotype. Antigen: not known. Study-wide points: A 13 V-J signature model discriminated ophthalmopathy versus stable hyperthyroidism.

TCR beta CDR3 region amplification was performed from RNA transcripts. HTBI primers were the set used in a first-round RT-PCR of the TCR CDR3. TCRdb fed the multiplex PCR reads into MiXCR, producing one record per CDR3 protein. This table holds nearly 750,000 distinct CDR3 sequences, around 40% found once. The sequencing sample was made of blood. The clonotype originates from a woman aged 40 to 50 with Graves' hyperthyroidism. The rearrangement uses TRBV20-1 and TRBJ2-7, with D possibly called TRBD1 or TRBD2 (5 bases each). The CDR3 DNA reads as TGCAGTGTTGCCCGGGACCCCTACGAGCAGTACTTC. Translated: CSVARDPYEQYF.